The 27 T cell receptor beta chains given below trace back to one sample, sequenced in a study of cytomegalovirus exposure and HLA in healthy donors. Primers for the PCR totalled 60 Vbeta and 13 Jbeta. Measured with immunoSEQ multiplex PCR; TCRdb has only the in-frame clones, and not every one. The data show approximately 170,000 clones, 79% seen once. The sample comprised PBMCs. The receptors were sampled from a woman between 18 and 29 years old in good health and CMV-seronegative.

This chain uses TRBV5-4 with TRBJ2-2; TRBD2 matches 7 bases. The CDR3 sequence is 13 residues long. V shed 4 bases and J 3 bases; nucleotides not matched to a gene: 0. The germline V gene has CDR1 SGHNT and CDR2 YYREEE (reference sequence). CDR3 DNA: TGTGCCAGCAGCCGGGGGGACACCGGGGAGCTGTTTTTT. Its protein is CASSRGDTGELFF. The full variable domain, rest sourced from reference TRBV5-4 and TRBJ2-2, is ETGVTQSPTHLIKTRGQQVTLRCSSQSGHNTVSWYQQALGQGPQFIFQYYREEENGRGNFPPRFSGLQFPNYSSELNVNALELDDSALYLCASSRGDTGELFFGEGSRLTVL.

The rearrangement links TRBV18 to TRBJ1-3; possibly TRBD1 for D (5 bases). Germline V lookup: CDR1 KGHSH, CDR2 LQKENI. Between the trimmed V and J ends, which lost 5 bases and 2 bases, there was a span of 13 bases. This CDR3 comprises 15 residues. CDR3 amino acids: CASSKDNTAGNTIYF. In DNA form, the CDR3 reads TGTGCCAGCTCAAAGGACAATACTGCTGGAAACACCATATATTTT.

The chain is built from TRBV28 and TRBJ1-1, with D unresolved. This CDR3 is built from 15 residues. The V end was cut by 1 base, the J end by 1 base, with 10 bases between. Germline V gives CDR1 MDHEN, CDR2 SYDVKM. The CDR3 reads CASSLSLGRNTEAFF. The CDR3 DNA reads TGTGCCAGCAGTTTATCCTTGGGGAGGAACACTGAAGCTTTCTTT.

The V gene is TRBV5-1, the J gene TRBJ2-1, with D perhaps matching TRBD2 (5 bases). CDR1 and CDR2 from the germline V gene are SGHRS and YFSETQ. The V gene lost 3 bases and the J gene lost 9 bases, with 13 bases spanning the gap. This CDR3 has 13 residues. CDR3 in DNA: TGCGCCAGCAGCTGGAACGAGGGCAGTGAGCAGTTCTTC. Translated, it gives CASSWNEGSEQFF.

The V and J genes are TRBV20-1 and TRBJ2-5, with unresolved D. Germline V gives CDR1 DFQATT, CDR2 SNEGSKA (reference sequence). V lost 3 bases and J 3 bases, leaving 5 bases between the germline ends. The CDR3 length is 11 residues. CDR3 residues: CSASFEETQYF. The CDR3 DNA reads TGCAGTGCTAGCTTCGAAGAGACCCAGTACTTC.

CDR3 region: CASTVAQGNTEAFF. In DNA form, the CDR3 reads TGTGCCAGCACCGTGGCACAGGGGAACACTGAAGCTTTCTTT. The chain links TRBV5-5 to TRBJ1-1; the D gene is possibly TRBD1 (6 bases). Trimming removed 6 bases from V and 1 base from J, with 13 bases in between. CDR3 length equals 14 residues. Germline values: CDR1 SGHKS, CDR2 YYEKEE (reference sequence).

This chain joins TRBV6-1 and TRBJ1-5, with 7 bases fitting TRBD1. V lost 5 bases to trimming and J lost 6 bases; unmatched junction nucleotides: 10. Germline CDR1 MNHNS, CDR2 SASEGT. The CDR3 consists of 15 residues. The CDR3 region has the DNA TGTGCCAGCAGTACGGGGACAGCCCGTCGTCAGCCCCAGCATTTT. Protein sequence: CASSTGTARRQPQHF.

V gene TRBV7-8 combines with J gene TRBJ2-7, with TRBD1 identical over 7 bases. The CDR3 sequence is 14 residues long. The J segment lost 2 bases and the V segment lost 5 bases, leaving 6 bases of the junction unmatched. Germline CDR1 SGHVS, CDR2 FQNEAQ. CDR3: CASSTRDSPYEQYF. CDR3 DNA sequence: TGTGCCAGCAGCACCCGGGACAGTCCCTACGAGCAGTACTTC.

CDR3: CASSPRPEPQHF. DNA for the CDR3: TGTGCCAGCAGCCCCAGGCCCGAGCCCCAGCATTTT. The chain uses TRBV28 and TRBJ1-5; D uncertain. This CDR3 is built from 12 residues. Trimming cost V 6 bases and J 8 bases, with 11 bases left between them. Looked up from germline, CDR1 is MDHEN and CDR2 is SYDVKM.

Here the CDR3 reads CASSLTAENYGYTF. For the CDR3, the DNA is TGTGCCAGCAGCTTAACGGCCGAAAACTATGGCTACACCTTC. The genes are TRBV7-3 and TRBJ1-2; no clear D. V lost 0 bases and J lost 2, with 7 bases in between. This CDR3 region has 14 residues. In germline, CDR1 is SGHTA, CDR2 FQGTGA.

This clone has more than one count but fewer than ten. This chain joins TRBV4-1 and TRBJ1-3; D uncertain. Per germline, CDR1 MGHRA and CDR2 YSYEKL. CDR3 length equals 17 residues. Deletions cut 2 bases from V and 0 bases from J, with 14 bases between. The CDR3 protein is CASSQSAALLSGNTIYF. In nucleotides, the CDR3 is TGCGCCAGCAGCCAATCCGCGGCCCTACTCTCTGGAAACACCATATATTTT.

The V and J genes are TRBV13 and TRBJ2-2; 8 positions match TRBD1. The trim removed 7 bases at V and 5 bases at J, leaving 6 bases unmatched. The germline V gene encodes CDR1 PRHDT and CDR2 FYEKMQ (reference sequence). CDR3 length: 14 amino acids. The CDR3, as DNA: TGTGCCAGCAACGACAGGGGCGGGACCGGGGAGCTGTTTTTT. Translated, it gives CASNDRGGTGELFF. The full variable domain, its missing parts supplied by reference TRBV13 and TRBJ2-2, is AAGVIQSPRHLIKEKRETATLKCYPIPRHDTVYWYQQGPGQDPQFLISFYEKMQSDKGSIPDRFSAQQFSDYHSELNMSSLELGDSALYFCASNDRGGTGELFFGEGSRLTVL.

This rearrangement joins TRBV2 to TRBJ2-3, with 13 bases aligning to TRBD2. This CDR3 is built from 16 residues. V dropped 8 bases and J dropped 2; count of bases not matched to a gene: 7. CDR1 and CDR2 from the germline V gene are SNHLY and FYNNEI. The CDR3 DNA sequence: TGTGCCAGCTCGCCGGGACTAGCGGGATACACAGATACGCAGTATTTT. Protein product: CASSPGLAGYTDTQYF.

The CDR3: CASSLQGNYGYTF. The CDR3 DNA reads as TGTGCCAGCAGCTTACAGGGAAACTATGGCTACACCTTC. V is TRBV7-2 and J is TRBJ1-2, with D tentatively TRBD1 (5 bases). The CDR3 runs 13 residues. Germline assignment: CDR1 SGHTA and CDR2 FQGNSA. With 2 bases removed from V and 2 bases from J, the gap between germline ends came to 6 bases. Full variable domain (rest looked up from reference TRBV7-2 and TRBJ1-2): GAGVSQSPSNKVTEKGKDVELRCDPISGHTALYWYRQSLGQGLEFLIYFQGNSAPDKSGLPSDRFSAERTGGSVSTLTIQRTQQEDSAVYLCASSLQGNYGYTFGSGTRLTVV.

This sequence joins TRBV28 and TRBJ2-5, with 8 positions matching TRBD1. V lost 3 bases, J lost 4 bases, and 7 bases stayed unmatched. Germline CDR1 and CDR2: MDHEN and SYDVKM. The CDR3 length is 15 residues. This CDR3 reads CASSFSSQGGETQYF. As DNA, the CDR3 is TGTGCCAGCAGTTTTTCGTCACAGGGGGGAGAGACCCAGTACTTC.

This clone was counted once. The gene calls are TRBV19 and TRBJ2-7; TRBD1 matches 9 bases. CDR3 length equals 15 residues. V shed 5 bases, J shed 4 bases, and the junction held 9 bases outside the gene matches. CDR1 is LNHDA, CDR2 SQIVND, per germline (reference sequence). Here the CDR3 reads CASSPGGQGIYEQYF. The DNA of the CDR3 is TGTGCCAGTAGTCCAGGGGGACAGGGTATATACGAGCAGTACTTC.

This rearrangement joins TRBV28 to TRBJ1-2; tentatively, D is TRBD1 (6 bases). This CDR3 spans 12 amino acids. Germline V gene sequence: CDR1 MDHEN, CDR2 SYDVKM. With 3 bases removed from V and 8 bases from J, the gap between germline ends came to 10 bases. This CDR3 is CASSFQGTGYTF. The CDR3 coding sequence is TGTGCCAGCAGTTTTCAGGGGACGGGCTACACCTTC.

The rearrangement uses TRBV2 and TRBJ2-3; possible D gene TRBD2, 7 bases. The V gene's germline CDR1 is SNHLY and CDR2 FYNNEI. CDR3 length: 16 amino acids. Deletions cut 1 base from V and 4 bases from J, with 15 bases between. The CDR3 DNA follows: TGTGCCAGCAGTGAAGGGGGGGGGCGGACCTCAGATACGCAGTATTTT. This translates into CASSEGGGRTSDTQYF.

The chain links TRBV5-5 to TRBJ1-5; D may be TRBD1 (6 bases). V dropped 0 bases and J dropped 4 bases, with 14 bases sitting between them. There are 16 residues in the CDR3. The germline gives CDR1 SGHKS, CDR2 YYEKEE (reference sequence). CDR3 loop: CASSLGSEGVNQPQHF. CDR3 DNA sequence: TGTGCCAGCAGCTTGGGTTCTGAGGGGGTAAATCAGCCCCAGCATTTT.

The chain joins TRBV5-6 to TRBJ1-2, with D possibly being TRBD1 (5 bases). This CDR3 is 12 amino acids long. V gave up 4 bases and J gave up 3 bases, with 7 bases separating them. Germline CDR1 reads SGHDT; CDR2 reads YYEEEE. The CDR3 nucleotides are TGTGCCAGCAGCCCGGGGGACTATGGCTACACCTTC. Protein product: CASSPGDYGYTF. The full variable domain, in which reference TRBV5-6 and TRBJ1-2 provide the parts outside the CDR3, is DAGVTQSPTHLIKTRGQQVTLRCSPKSGHDTVSWYQQALGQGPQFIFQYYEEEERQRGNFPDRFSGHQFPNYSSELNVNALLLGDSALYLCASSPGDYGYTFGSGTRLTVV.

This clone has a handful of counts. The chain has TRBV28 and TRBJ1-1, with D hard to call. Deletions cut 11 bases from V and 0 bases from J, with 16 bases between. The length of the CDR3 is 14 residues. In germline, CDR1 is MDHEN, CDR2 SYDVKM. CDR3 nucleotides: TGTGCCGAAACCCCAGAGACACTGAACACTGAAGCTTTCTTT. Translating it yields CAETPETLNTEAFF. Full variable domain (remainder filled in from reference TRBV28 and TRBJ1-1): DVKVTQSSRYLVKRTGEKVFLECVQDMDHENMFWYRQDPGLGLRLIYFSYDVKMKEKGDIPEGYSVSREKKERFSLILESASTNQTSMYLCAETPETLNTEAFFGQGTRLTVV.

The CDR3 spells CASRSAGGVNEQFF. In DNA form, the CDR3 reads TGTGCCAGCAGGTCAGCGGGAGGGGTAAATGAGCAGTTCTTC. The genes are TRBV7-2 and TRBJ2-1; 10 nucleotides match TRBD2. From germline, CDR1 is SGHTA and CDR2 FQGNSA. The CDR3 length is 14 residues. V was clipped by 6 bases and J by 7 bases; unmatched bases: 6.

The chain joins TRBV6-5 to TRBJ1-5; D possibly corresponds to TRBD1 (5 bases). The CDR3 extends over 15 amino acids. Trimming pared 2 bases from V and 1 base from J, leaving 9 bases between. The germline V gene encodes CDR1 MNHEY and CDR2 SVGAGI. CDR3 nucleotides: TGTGCCAGCAGTTACCACAGGCCAAGCAATCAGCCCCAGCATTTT. This translates into CASSYHRPSNQPQHF.

The J gene is TRBJ2-3, the V gene TRBV4-2; D is uncertain. Germline CDR1 is LGHNA and CDR2 is YNFKEQ. This CDR3 has 13 amino acids. With 4 bases removed from V and 5 bases from J, the gap between germline ends came to 10 bases. The DNA of the CDR3 is TGTGCCAGCAGCCGTAATTTGAGAGATACGCAGTATTTT. Translating it yields CASSRNLRDTQYF.

This chain joins TRBV9 and TRBJ2-1; TRBD2 is a possible D gene (7 bases). Trimming took 0 bases from V and 8 from J, leaving 9 bases between them. This CDR3 has 13 amino acids. CDR1 SGDLS and CDR2 YYNGEE come from the germline V gene. The CDR3 reads CASSVEGGDEQFF. In nucleotides, the CDR3 is TGTGCCAGCAGCGTAGAGGGGGGGGATGAGCAGTTCTTC.

This clone came up once. The CDR3 bases are TGTGCCAGCGGCCTAACAGGGGGCACCACTGAAGCTTTCTTT. Translating gives CASGLTGGTTEAFF. The chain recombines TRBV28 with TRBJ1-1; 9 nucleotides align to TRBD1. From germline, CDR1 is MDHEN and CDR2 SYDVKM. The length of the CDR3 is 14 residues. Trimming cost V 8 bases and J 4 bases; bases outside gene matches: 8.

The J gene is TRBJ2-5, the V gene TRBV15; the match to TRBD1 covers 8 bases. CDR1 is LNHNV and CDR2 is YYDKDF in the germline V gene (reference sequence). The CDR3 consists of 15 residues. V was clipped by 5 bases and J by 1 base; unmatched bases: 6. The CDR3 DNA sequence: TGTGCCACCAGCCCCGACAGGGGTGCCCAAGAGACCCAGTACTTC. This gives the protein CATSPDRGAQETQYF. The full variable domain, completed using reference TRBV15 and TRBJ2-5, is DAMVIQNPRYQVTQFGKPVTLSCSQTLNHNVMYWYQQKSSQAPKLLFHYYDKDFNNEADTPDNFQSRRPNTSFCFLDIRSPGLGDTAMYLCATSPDRGAQETQYFGPGTRLLVL.